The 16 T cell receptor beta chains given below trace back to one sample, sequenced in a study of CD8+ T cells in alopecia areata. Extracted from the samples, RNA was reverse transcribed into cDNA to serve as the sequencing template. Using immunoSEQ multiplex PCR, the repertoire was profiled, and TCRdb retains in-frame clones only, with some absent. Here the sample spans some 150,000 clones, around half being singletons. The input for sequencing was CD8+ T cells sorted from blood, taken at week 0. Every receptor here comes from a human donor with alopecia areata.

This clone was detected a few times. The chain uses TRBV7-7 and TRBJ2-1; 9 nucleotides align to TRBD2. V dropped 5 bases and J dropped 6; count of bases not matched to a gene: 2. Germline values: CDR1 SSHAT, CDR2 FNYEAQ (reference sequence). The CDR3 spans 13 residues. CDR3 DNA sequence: TGTGCCAGCAGCAGTAGCGGGGGCAATGAGCAGTTCTTC. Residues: CASSSSGGNEQFF.

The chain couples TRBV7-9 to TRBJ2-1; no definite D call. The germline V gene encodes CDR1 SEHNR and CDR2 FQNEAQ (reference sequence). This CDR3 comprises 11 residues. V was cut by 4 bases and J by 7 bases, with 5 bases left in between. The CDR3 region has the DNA TGTGCCAGCAGCTCCAATAATGAGCAGTTCTTC. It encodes CASSSNNEQFF.

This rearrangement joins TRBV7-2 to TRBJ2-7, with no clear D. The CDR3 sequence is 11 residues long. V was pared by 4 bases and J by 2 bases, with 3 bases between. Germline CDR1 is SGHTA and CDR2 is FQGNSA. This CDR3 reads CASSSAYEQYF. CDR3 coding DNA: TGTGCCAGCAGCTCCGCCTACGAGCAGTACTTC.

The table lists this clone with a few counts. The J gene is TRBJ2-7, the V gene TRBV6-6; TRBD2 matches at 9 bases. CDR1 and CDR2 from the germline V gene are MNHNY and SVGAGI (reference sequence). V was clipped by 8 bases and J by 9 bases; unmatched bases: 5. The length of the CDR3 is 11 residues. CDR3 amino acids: CASGGGGWQYF. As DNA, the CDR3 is TGTGCCAGCGGCGGGGGGGGTTGGCAGTACTTC.

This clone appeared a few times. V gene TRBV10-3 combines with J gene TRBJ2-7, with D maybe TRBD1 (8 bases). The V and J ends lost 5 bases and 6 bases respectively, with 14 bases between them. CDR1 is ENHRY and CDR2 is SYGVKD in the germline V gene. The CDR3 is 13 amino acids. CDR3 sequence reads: CAISKDREGEQYF. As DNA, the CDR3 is TGTGCCATCAGTAAGGACAGGGAGGGCGAGCAGTACTTC.

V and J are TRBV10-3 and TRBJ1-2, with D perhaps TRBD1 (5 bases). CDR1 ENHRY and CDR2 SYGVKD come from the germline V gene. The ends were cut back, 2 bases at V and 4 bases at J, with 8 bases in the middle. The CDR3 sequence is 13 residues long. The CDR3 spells CAISEGGTYGYTF. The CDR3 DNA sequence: TGTGCCATCAGTGAGGGGGGGACCTATGGCTACACCTTC.

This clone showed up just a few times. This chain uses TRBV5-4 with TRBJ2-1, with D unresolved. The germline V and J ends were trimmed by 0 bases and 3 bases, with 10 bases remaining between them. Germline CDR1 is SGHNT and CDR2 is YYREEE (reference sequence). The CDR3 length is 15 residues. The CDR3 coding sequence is TGTGCCAGCAGCTTGGTTGTGGACGGCTACAATGAGCAGTTCTTC. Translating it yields CASSLVVDGYNEQFF.

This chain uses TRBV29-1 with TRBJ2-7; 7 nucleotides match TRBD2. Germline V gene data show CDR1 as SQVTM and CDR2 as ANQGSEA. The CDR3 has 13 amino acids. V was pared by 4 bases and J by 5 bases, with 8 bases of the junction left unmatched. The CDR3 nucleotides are TGCAGCGTTGGCGGGGGAAAGGGAAACGAGCAGTACTTC. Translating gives CSVGGGKGNEQYF.

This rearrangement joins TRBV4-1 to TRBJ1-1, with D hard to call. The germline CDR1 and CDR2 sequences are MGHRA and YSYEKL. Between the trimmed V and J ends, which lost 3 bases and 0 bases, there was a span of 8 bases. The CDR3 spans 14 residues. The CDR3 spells CASSHERLNTEAFF. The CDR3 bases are TGCGCCAGCAGCCACGAAAGGTTGAACACTGAAGCTTTCTTT.

The CDR3 region has the DNA TGTGCCAGCAGCTTGCGGGGAAATCAGCCCCAGCATTTT. It translates to CASSLRGNQPQHF. V is TRBV7-8 and J is TRBJ1-5; D ambiguous. The V and J ends lost 3 bases and 4 bases respectively, with 7 bases between them. CDR3 size: 13 residues. Looked up from germline, CDR1 is SGHVS and CDR2 is FQNEAQ.

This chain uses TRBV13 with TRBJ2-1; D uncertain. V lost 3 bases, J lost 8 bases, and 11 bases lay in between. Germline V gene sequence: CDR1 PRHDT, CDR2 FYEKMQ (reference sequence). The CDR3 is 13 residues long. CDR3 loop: CASSFPLGDEQFF. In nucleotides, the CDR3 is TGTGCCAGCAGCTTTCCGCTAGGAGATGAGCAGTTCTTC. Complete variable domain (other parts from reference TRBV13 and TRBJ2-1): AAGVIQSPRHLIKEKRETATLKCYPIPRHDTVYWYQQGPGQDPQFLISFYEKMQSDKGSIPDRFSAQQFSDYHSELNMSSLELGDSALYFCASSFPLGDEQFFGPGTRLTVL.

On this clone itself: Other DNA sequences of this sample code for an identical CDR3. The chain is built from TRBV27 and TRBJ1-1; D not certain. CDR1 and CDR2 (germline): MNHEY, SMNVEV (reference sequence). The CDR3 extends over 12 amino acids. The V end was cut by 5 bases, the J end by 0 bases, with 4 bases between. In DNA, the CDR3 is TGTGCCAGCAGTAATATGAACACTGAAGCTTTCTTT. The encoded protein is CASSNMNTEAFF.

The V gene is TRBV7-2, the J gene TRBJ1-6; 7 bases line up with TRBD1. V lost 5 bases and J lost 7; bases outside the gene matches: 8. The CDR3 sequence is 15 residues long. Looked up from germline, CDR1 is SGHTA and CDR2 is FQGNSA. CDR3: CASSPTTGSNSPLHF. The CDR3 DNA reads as TGTGCCAGCAGCCCCACGACAGGGTCAAATTCACCCCTCCACTTT.

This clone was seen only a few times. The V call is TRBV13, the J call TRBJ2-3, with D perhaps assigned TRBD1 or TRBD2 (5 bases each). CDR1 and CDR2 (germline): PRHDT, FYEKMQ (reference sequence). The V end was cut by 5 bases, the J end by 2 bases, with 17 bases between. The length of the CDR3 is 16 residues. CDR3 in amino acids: CASSATMGRSTDTQYF. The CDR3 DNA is TGTGCCAGCAGCGCAACCATGGGACGGTCCACAGATACGCAGTATTTT.

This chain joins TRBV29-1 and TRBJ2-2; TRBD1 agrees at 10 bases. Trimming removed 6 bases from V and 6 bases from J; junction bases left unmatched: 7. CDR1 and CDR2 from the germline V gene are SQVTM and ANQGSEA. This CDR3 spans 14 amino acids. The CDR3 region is CSVTGTGAAGELFF. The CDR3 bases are TGCAGCGTGACCGGGACAGGGGCGGCCGGGGAGCTGTTTTTT.

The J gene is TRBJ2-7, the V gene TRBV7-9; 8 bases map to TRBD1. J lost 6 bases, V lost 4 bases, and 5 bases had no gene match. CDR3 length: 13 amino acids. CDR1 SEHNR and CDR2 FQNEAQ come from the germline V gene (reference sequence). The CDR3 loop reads CASSYRTGGEQYF. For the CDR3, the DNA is TGTGCCAGCAGCTACCGAACAGGGGGCGAGCAGTACTTC.